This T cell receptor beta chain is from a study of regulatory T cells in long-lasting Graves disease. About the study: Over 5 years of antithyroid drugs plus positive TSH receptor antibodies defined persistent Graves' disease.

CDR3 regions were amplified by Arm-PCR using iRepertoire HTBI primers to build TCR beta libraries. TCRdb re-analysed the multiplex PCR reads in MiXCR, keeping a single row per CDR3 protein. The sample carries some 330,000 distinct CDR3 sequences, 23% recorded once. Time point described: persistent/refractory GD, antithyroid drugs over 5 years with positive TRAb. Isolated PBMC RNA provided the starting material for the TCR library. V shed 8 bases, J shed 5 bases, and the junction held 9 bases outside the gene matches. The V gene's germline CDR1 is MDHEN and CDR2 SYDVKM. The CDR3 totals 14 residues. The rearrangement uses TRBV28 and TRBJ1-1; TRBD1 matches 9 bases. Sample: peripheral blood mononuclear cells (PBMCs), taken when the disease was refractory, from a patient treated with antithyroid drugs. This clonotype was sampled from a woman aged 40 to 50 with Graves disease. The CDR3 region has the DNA TGTGCCAGCTTCACGGGACAGGGTAAGACTGAAGCTTTCTTT. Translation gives CASFTGQGKTEAFF.